This paragraph reports one T cell receptor beta chain. Its antigen is not identified. Between the trimmed V and J ends, which lost 0 bases and 3 bases, there was a span of 7 bases. This CDR3 is built from 14 residues. Germline values: CDR1 SGHRS, CDR2 YFSETQ. The sample is drawn from a study of cytomegalovirus exposure and HLA in healthy donors. Vbeta (60) and Jbeta (13) primers were used in the PCR. The table came from immunoSEQ multiplex PCR; TCRdb's copy has only in-frame clones and leaves some out. The sample's table shows approximately 37,000 clones. Notes on the study in general: The records held CMV serostatus as the only immune exposure information.

The sequence was obtained from a male donor in good health and CMV-seronegative. The sequencing input was PBMCs. The J gene is TRBJ1-5, the V gene TRBV5-1; D is perhaps TRBD1 (5 bases). CDR3 loop: CASSLGQPNQPQHF. In DNA form, the CDR3 reads TGCGCCAGCAGCTTGGGACAGCCCAATCAGCCCCAGCATTTT.